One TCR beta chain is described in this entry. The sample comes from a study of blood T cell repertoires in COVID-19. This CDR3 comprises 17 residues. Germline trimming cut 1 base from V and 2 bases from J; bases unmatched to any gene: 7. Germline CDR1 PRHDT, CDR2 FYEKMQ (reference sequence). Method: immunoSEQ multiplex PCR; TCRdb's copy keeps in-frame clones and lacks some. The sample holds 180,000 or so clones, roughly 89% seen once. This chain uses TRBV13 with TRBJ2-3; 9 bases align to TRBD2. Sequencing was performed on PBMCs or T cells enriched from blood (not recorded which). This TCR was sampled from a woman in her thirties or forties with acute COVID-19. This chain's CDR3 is CASSLDALAGPTDTQYF. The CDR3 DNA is TGTGCCAGCAGCTTAGACGCTCTAGCGGGGCCCACAGATACGCAGTATTTT.